This TCR beta chain originates from a study of Ad26.COV2.S vaccination and SARS-CoV-2 variants. For the study at large: Into the muscle, Ad26.COV2.S was dosed once or twice, 56 days apart.

Sample treatment: some 20 received Ad26.COV2.S at low or high dose, single or two shots; about 5 received placebo; per-sample allocation not given. Day 63 following the first vaccine or placebo injection was when the samples were taken. An adult of 18-55 years in Boston served as donor. Ad26 vector vaccine expressed Wuhan-strain SARS-CoV-2 spike. V lost 5 bases and J 3 bases, leaving 18 bases between the germline ends. The CDR3 runs 15 residues. Germline CDR1 is SGDLS and CDR2 is YYNGEE. Using immunoSEQ multiplex PCR, the repertoire was profiled, and TCRdb retains in-frame clones only, with some absent. This sample carries more than 300,000 clones, around 84% of them seen once, and the ten largest clones take 1.5% to 2%. General study findings and limits: Breadth of non-spike TCRs did not differ between vaccinees and placebo recipients.

This clone showed up just once. What it binds is not known. This specimen was peripheral blood, taken in a trial of Ad26.COV2.S vaccine versus placebo. This TCR was recovered from a person between 18 and 60 years old who received the Ad26.COV2.S COVID-19 vaccine or a placebo. The gene calls are TRBV9 and TRBJ2-7; unclear D gene. The DNA for the CDR3 is TGTGCCAGCAGGTCCCGAAGAGACCTTTACTACGAGCAGTACTTC. As protein: CASRSRRDLYYEQYF.